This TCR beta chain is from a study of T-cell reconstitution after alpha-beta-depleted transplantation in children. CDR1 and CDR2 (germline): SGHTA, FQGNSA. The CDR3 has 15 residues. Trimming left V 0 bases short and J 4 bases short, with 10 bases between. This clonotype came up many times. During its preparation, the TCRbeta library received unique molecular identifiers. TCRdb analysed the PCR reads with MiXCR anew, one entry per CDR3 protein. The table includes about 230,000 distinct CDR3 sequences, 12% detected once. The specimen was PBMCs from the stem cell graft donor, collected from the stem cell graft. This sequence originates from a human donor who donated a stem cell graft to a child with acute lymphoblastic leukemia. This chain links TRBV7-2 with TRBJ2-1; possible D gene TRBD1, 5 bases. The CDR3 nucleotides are TGTGCCAGCAGCTTAGCGTGGACATTATACAATGAGCAGTTCTTC. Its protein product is CASSLAWTLYNEQFF.